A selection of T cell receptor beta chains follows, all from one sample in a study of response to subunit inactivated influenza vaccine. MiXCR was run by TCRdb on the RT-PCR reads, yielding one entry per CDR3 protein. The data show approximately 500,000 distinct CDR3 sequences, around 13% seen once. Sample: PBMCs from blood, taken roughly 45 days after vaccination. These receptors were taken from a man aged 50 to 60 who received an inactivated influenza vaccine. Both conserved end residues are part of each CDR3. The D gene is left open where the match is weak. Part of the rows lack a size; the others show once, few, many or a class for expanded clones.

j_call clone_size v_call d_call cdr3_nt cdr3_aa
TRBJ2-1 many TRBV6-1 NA TGTGCCAGTCAAAAGGTTAGCATCTCCTACAATGAGCAGTTCTTC CASQKVSISYNEQFF
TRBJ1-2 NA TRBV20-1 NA TGCAGTGCTAGAGATCCGGAGCATGGCTACACCTTC CSARDPEHGYTF
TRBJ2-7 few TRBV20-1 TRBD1 TGCAGTGCTAGTTTGTCTTGGGACAGGGGTCACGAGCAGTACTTC CSASLSWDRGHEQYF
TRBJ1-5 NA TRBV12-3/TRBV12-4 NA TGTGCCAGCAGTAGTTACCGGGCCCGCAATCAGCCCCAGCATTTT CASSSYRARNQPQHF
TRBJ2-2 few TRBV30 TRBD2 TGTGCCTGGAGTGTACAACTAGCGGGGGGCACCGGGGAGCTGTTTTTT CAWSVQLAGGTGELFF
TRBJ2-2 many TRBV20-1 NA TGCAGTGCCCGTCCCGGGACATTGAACACCGGGGAGCTGTTTTTT CSARPGTLNTGELFF
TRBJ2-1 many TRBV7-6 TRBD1 TGTGCCAGCAGCCCTACAGGGGGGGAGCAGTTCTTC CASSPTGGEQFF
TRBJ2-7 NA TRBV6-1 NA TGTGCCAGCAGCCGCTATATGACTAGGGGCTTCGAGCAGTACTTC CASSRYMTRGFEQYF
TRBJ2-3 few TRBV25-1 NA TGTGCCAGCAGCGCACTCCCTGGCACAGATACGCAGTATTTT CASSALPGTDTQYF
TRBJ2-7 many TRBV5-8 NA TGTGCCAGCAGAAGGAGGGGTGCGCGGCGCTACGAGCAGTACTTC CASRRRGARRYEQYF
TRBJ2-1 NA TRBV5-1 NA TGCGCCAGCAGAGAACAGAGCTCCTACAATGAGCAGTTCTTC CASREQSSYNEQFF
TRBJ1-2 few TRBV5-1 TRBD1 TGCGCCAGCAGCCTTCAGGGGGAGAATGGCTACACCTTC CASSLQGENGYTF
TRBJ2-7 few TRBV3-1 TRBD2 TGTGCCAGCAGCCAAGGGGCTAGCGGGGCATACGAGCAGTACTTC CASSQGASGAYEQYF
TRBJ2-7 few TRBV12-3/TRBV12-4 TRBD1 TGTGCCAGCAGTTTATACCGGGACAGGCCCTACGAGCAGTACTTC CASSLYRDRPYEQYF
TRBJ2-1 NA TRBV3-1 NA TGTGCCAGCAGCCTCTATCGGGACCGCGGTGAGCAGTTCTTC CASSLYRDRGEQFF
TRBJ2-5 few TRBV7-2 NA TGTGCCAGCAGGCGAGCCACACAAGAGACCCAGTACTTC CASRRATQETQYF
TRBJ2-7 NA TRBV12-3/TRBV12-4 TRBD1 TGTGCCAGCAGTTCTACAGGGGGCCGGGGCTACGAGCAGTACTTC CASSSTGGRGYEQYF
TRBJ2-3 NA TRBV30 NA TGTGCCTGGAGTCCCACCGTAGATACGCAGTATTTT CAWSPTVDTQYF
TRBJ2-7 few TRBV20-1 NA TGCAGTGCTGTAGTGTTCGAGCAGTACTTC CSAVVFEQYF
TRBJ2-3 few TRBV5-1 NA TGCGCCAGCAGCTTGATGGGTAGGGATACGCAGTATTTT CASSLMGRDTQYF
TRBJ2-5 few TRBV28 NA TGTGCCAGCAGTCCCTCGGACAGAGAGACCCAGTACTTC CASSPSDRETQYF
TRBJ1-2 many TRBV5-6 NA TGTGCCAGCAGCTTCGGACGGAGCTATGGCTACACCTTC CASSFGRSYGYTF
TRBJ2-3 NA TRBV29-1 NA TGCAGCGTTGAAGATCTTTCTAGCGCGGATACGCAGTATTTT CSVEDLSSADTQYF
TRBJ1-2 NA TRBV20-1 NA TGCAGTGCTAGCTCAGGACGCAACTATGGCTACACCTTC CSASSGRNYGYTF
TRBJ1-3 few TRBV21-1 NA TGTGCCAGCAGCTACAGGGATGGTGGAAACACCATATATTTT CASSYRDGGNTIYF
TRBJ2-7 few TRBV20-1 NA TGCAGTGTCCGGGGATTCAGCGGGTCGTACGAGCAGTACTTC CSVRGFSGSYEQYF
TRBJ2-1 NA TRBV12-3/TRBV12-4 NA TGTGCCAGCAGTCCACGGACAGACATTCTATACAATGAGCAGTTCTTC CASSPRTDILYNEQFF
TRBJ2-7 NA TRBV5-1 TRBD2 TGCGCCAGCAGCGGACGGACTAGCGGGATATTCTACGAGCAGTACTTC CASSGRTSGIFYEQYF
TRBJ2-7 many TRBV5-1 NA TGCGCCAGCAGCTTAGACCCTGTGGCAGGATCTGAGCAGTACTTC CASSLDPVAGSEQYF
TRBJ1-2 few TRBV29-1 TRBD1 TGCAGCGTTGCTGGGCGACAGGGGGCGTATGGCTACACCTTC CSVAGRQGAYGYTF
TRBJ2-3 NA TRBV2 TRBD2 TGTGCCAGCAGTTTATATAAGCGGGGGGGCCCCTCCCCCACAGATACGCAGTATTTT CASSLYKRGGPSPTDTQYF
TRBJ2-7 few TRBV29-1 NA TGCAGCGTCCGGGCGGGCAACTCCTACGAGCAGTACTTC CSVRAGNSYEQYF
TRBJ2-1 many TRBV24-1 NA TGTGCCACCAGTTTGGGGGGTAATGAGCAGTTCTTC CATSLGGNEQFF
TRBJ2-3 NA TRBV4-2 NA TGTGCCAGCAGCCCCCGAGAAGGGACAGATACGCAGTATTTT CASSPREGTDTQYF
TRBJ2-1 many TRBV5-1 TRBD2 TGCGCCAGCAGCATTAGCGGGTCCACCTACAATGAGCAGTTCTTC CASSISGSTYNEQFF
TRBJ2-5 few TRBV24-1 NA TGTGCCACCAGTGACCAGGACGGGGATCAAGAGACCCAGTACTTC CATSDQDGDQETQYF
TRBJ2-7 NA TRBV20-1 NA TGCAGTGCTAGAGATTGGCGGTACTACGAGCAGTACTTC CSARDWRYYEQYF
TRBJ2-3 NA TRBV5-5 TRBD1 TGTGCCAGCAGCTTGCCGGCGACAGGGGGCGCAGATACGCAGTATTTT CASSLPATGGADTQYF
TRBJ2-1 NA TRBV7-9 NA TGTGCCAGCAGCTTGGAGACTAGCAATGAGCAGTTCTTC CASSLETSNEQFF
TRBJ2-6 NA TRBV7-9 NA TGTGCCAGCAGCTTAACCGTCACAGCCTCTGGGGCCAACGTCCTGACTTTC CASSLTVTASGANVLTF
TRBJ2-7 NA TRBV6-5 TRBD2 TGTGCCAGCAGTTACACTAAGGGAGCGGGGGCCCACGAGCAGTACTTC CASSYTKGAGAHEQYF
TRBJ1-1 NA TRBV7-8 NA TGTGCCAGCAGCTTAGCGCCGGGGGCAAACACTGAAGCTTTCTTT CASSLAPGANTEAFF
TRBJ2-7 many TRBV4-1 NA TGCGCCAGCAGCCAAGGGGTAGCAGGCTCCTACGAGCAGTACTTC CASSQGVAGSYEQYF
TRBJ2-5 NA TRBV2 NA TGTGCCAGCCTTCCCGGGACAAAAAAAGAGACCCAGTACTTC CASLPGTKKETQYF
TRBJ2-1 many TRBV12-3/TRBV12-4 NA TGTGCCAGCAGTCCAGGGCCCTGGGAGTTCTTC CASSPGPWEFF
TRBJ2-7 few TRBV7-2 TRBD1 TGTGCCAGCAGCCTGGCTGGGGACAGGACTTACCTTGACGAGCAGTACTTC CASSLAGDRTYLDEQYF
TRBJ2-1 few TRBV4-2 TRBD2 TGTGCCAGCAGCCAAAACCTACGGGGGGGCTACAATGAGCAGTTCTTC CASSQNLRGGYNEQFF
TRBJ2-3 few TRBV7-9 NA TGTGCCAGCAGTCTAGGGGTCGGGGGATATGCGTTTGATACGCAGTATTTT CASSLGVGGYAFDTQYF
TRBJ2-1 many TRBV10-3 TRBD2 TGTGCCATCAGTGACCACCTGGGGGGGGGCTCCTACAATGAGCAGTTCTTC CAISDHLGGGSYNEQFF
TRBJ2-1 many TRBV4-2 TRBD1 TGTGCCAGCAGCCAAGACCAGGACAGGGACTACAATGAGCAGTTCTTC CASSQDQDRDYNEQFF
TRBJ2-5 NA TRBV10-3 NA TGTGCCATCGGGGCGGGCGCGTACCAAGAGACCCAGTACTTC CAIGAGAYQETQYF
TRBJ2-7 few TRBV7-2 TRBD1 TGTGCCAGCAGGTCGAATACAGGGGGCACCTACGAGCAGTACTTC CASRSNTGGTYEQYF
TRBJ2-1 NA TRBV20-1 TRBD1 TGCAGTGCTTGGGGACAGGGAGGGGACAATGAGCAGTTCTTC CSAWGQGGDNEQFF
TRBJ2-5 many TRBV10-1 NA TGCGCCAGCAGTTCGGGCGGATCGCAAGAGACCCAGTACTTC CASSSGGSQETQYF
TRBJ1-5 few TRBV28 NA TGTGCCAGCAGTACCCCAGGGGTAGGCGGTGATCAGCCCCAGCATTTT CASSTPGVGGDQPQHF
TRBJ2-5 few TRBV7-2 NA TGTGCCAGCAGCTTAGGGACAGCTGCTAGTAGGTGGACCCAGTACTTC CASSLGTAASRWTQYF
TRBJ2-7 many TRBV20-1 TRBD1 TGCAGTGCTGTTAATCCCGGGACAGGGGTCGAGCAGTACTTC CSAVNPGTGVEQYF